This entry concerns a single T cell receptor (beta chain). Its matching antigen is unknown. The PCR was carried out with 60 Vbeta primers and 13 Jbeta primers. Here immunoSEQ multiplex PCR was the method, and the copy in TCRdb shows in-frame clones only, minus some. The data hold about 100,000 clones, with around 73% observed a single time. The CDR3 totals 16 residues. CDR1 and CDR2 (germline): MNHNY, SVGAGI (reference sequence). The V gene end was trimmed by 5 bases and the J gene end by 2 bases; junction bases not matched to a gene: 9. The data were obtained in a study of cytomegalovirus exposure and HLA in healthy donors. Study-level points and caveats: Being productive about 90% or about 30% of the time was typical of most TCR beta V segments in an earlier analysis. Rarity held for most TCR sequences, but there were some public TCRs that occurred in many donors.

The sample comprised PBMCs. This chain links TRBV6-6 with TRBJ1-2, with 9 bases that match TRBD1. This TCR came from a man aged 40-50 years in good health and CMV-seronegative. CDR3: CASSHRDRAWNYGYTF. CDR3 nucleotide sequence: TGTGCCAGCAGTCACCGGGACAGGGCGTGGAACTATGGCTACACCTTC.